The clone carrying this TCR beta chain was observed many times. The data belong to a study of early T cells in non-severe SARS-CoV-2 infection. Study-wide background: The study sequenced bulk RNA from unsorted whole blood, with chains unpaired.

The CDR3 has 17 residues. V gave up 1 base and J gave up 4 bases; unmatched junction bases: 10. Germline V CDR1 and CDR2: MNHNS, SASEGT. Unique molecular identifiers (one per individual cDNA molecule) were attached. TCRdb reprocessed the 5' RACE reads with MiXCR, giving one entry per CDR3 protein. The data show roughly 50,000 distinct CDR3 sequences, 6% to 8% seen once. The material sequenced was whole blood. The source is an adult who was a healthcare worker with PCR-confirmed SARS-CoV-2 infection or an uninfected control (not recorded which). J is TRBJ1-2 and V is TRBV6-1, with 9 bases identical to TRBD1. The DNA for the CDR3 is TGTGCCAGCAGTGAAGGCCGGGACAGGGTAGGCGGCTATGGCTACACCTTC. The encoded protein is CASSEGRDRVGGYGYTF.